This TCR beta chain was recorded in a study of vaccination effects on CD4 cells after COVID-19. General study points: Researchers report that only 1 of 255 vaccine-induced clones in healthy vaccinees cross-reacted with common cold coronaviruses. Marked contraction was observed in infection-induced and vaccine-induced clones late after vaccination.

CDR1 and CDR2 from the germline V gene are ENHRY and SYGVKD. CDR3 length: 13 amino acids. V lost 6 bases, J lost 7 bases, and 10 bases lay in between. Assay: immunoSEQ multiplex PCR; the TCRdb copy retains only in-frame clones and omits some. The profile shows 65,000 to 95,000 clones, around four fifths of them singletons. This clone appeared a few times. The antigen is undetermined. Sequencing was preceded by expansion of antigen-specific CD4+ T cells with viral peptide pools in the ViraFEST assay. When about ten days of culture had elapsed, CD4+ T cells were isolated. All study participants received two doses of BNT162b2 or mRNA-1273 vaccine. People in the vaccine group had not been infected with SARS-CoV-2 before, and their nucleocapsid antibodies were negative. They grew 2 million to 2.5 million PBMC in each well, adding 10 IU/ml IL-2 and 8.5 to 10 ug/ml peptides.

The chain carries TRBV10-3 and TRBJ1-6; D gene unclear. The material was CD4+ T cells from PBMCs cultured with HCoV-OC43 spike peptides, obtained after COVID-19 vaccination. Specified subset: HCoV-OC43 spike overlapping peptide pool stimulation. This TCR was recovered from a human donor who received a COVID-19 vaccine. CDR3 in amino acids: CAIRGGENSPLHF. The CDR3 region has the DNA TGTGCCATCAGGGGAGGAGAAAATTCACCCCTCCACTTT.